These 3 T cell receptor beta chains were sequenced from one sample in a study of CD8 T cells in Susac syndrome. cDNA came from about 0.5 to 1 ug RNA primed by random hexamers. TCRdb re-analysed the immunoSEQ multiplex PCR reads in MiXCR, keeping a single row per CDR3 protein. The data show approximately 160,000 distinct CDR3 sequences, about 90% seen once. Sequenced: CD4+ T cells from PBMCs. The source is a human donor in good health.

The gene calls are TRBV20-1 and TRBJ2-3; 13 bases match TRBD2. The CDR3 spans 14 residues. V gave up 5 bases and J gave up 4 bases; unmatched junction bases: 3. Germline V gives CDR1 DFQATT, CDR2 SNEGSKA (reference sequence). CDR3 bases: TGCAGTGCTCCTGGGACTAGCGGGGCAGATACGCAGTATTTT. Its translation: CSAPGTSGADTQYF.

This rearrangement joins TRBV7-2 to TRBJ2-4; D tentatively reads TRBD1 or TRBD2 (5 bases each). Trimming cost V 1 base and J 4 bases, with 17 bases left between them. The V gene's germline CDR1 is SGHTA and CDR2 FQGNSA. CDR3 length equals 17 residues. Here the CDR3 reads CASSLGGSRTGKNIQYF. The CDR3 coding sequence is TGTGCCAGCAGCTTAGGGGGCTCCCGGACTGGGAAAAACATTCAGTACTTC. The full variable domain, rest sourced from reference TRBV7-2 and TRBJ2-4, is GAGVSQSPSNKVTEKGKDVELRCDPISGHTALYWYRQSLGQGLEFLIYFQGNSAPDKSGLPSDRFSAERTGGSVSTLTIQRTQQEDSAVYLCASSLGGSRTGKNIQYFGAGTRLSVL.

The J gene is TRBJ2-1, the V gene TRBV23-1; D possibly corresponds to TRBD1 (6 bases). TRBV23-1 is recorded as an ORF, its role being uncertain. The CDR3 is made up of 20 amino acids. Trimming took off 0 bases at V and 6 bases at J, with 27 bases between the two ends. For the CDR3, the DNA is TGCGCCAGCAGTCAATCGGTGTGGGGGCCCATAACTGAAGAGTCCAATGAGCAGTTCTTC. Its translation: CASSQSVWGPITEESNEQFF.